This entry lists 10 T cell receptor beta chains sequenced from one sample in a study of metastatic and nonmetastatic thyroid tumors. Patients underwent thyroid surgery, and none had received any treatment before it. TCRdb reanalyzed the PCR reads via MiXCR. The data show some 11,000 clones, roughly 33% seen once. The sequencing input was tumor tissue. These receptors originate from a female donor with papillary thyroid cancer or a benign thyroid nodule (not recorded which). Some clones in this sample may be carry-over from other donors' samples.

This clone showed up many times. This could be a read error, since a much larger clone is one nucleotide away. This sample also contains other DNA sequences that code for the same CDR3. The CDR3 sequence is CASSYRQNNQPQHF. CDR3 bases: TGTGCCAGCAGCTACCGACAGAACAATCAGCCCCAGCACTTT. This sequence joins TRBV5-6 and TRBJ1-5; TRBD1 might be the D (5 bases). Looked up from germline, CDR1 is SGHDT and CDR2 is YYEEEE. This CDR3 contains 14 residues.

The chain carries TRBV12-3 or TRBV12-4 and TRBJ1-6; a weak D match, TRBD1 (5 bases). The CDR3 length is 12 residues. Trimming cost V 2 bases and J 15 bases, with 11 bases left between them. Here the CDR3 reads CASSLLGGSLHF. In nucleotides, the CDR3 is TGTGCCAGCAGTTTATTGGGGGGAAGCCTCCACTTT.

A few counts support this clone. CDR3: CASSQGAGPPLGQDGYTF. CDR3 nucleotide sequence: TGTGCCAGCAGTCAGGGGGCCGGCCCACCCCTTGGACAGGATGGCTACACCTTC. The rearrangement links TRBV6-2 or TRBV6-3 to TRBJ1-2; 8 bases map to TRBD1. The length of the CDR3 is 18 residues. V lost 5 bases, J lost 6 bases, and 20 bases stayed unmatched. From germline, CDR1 is MNHEY and CDR2 SVGEGT.

The rearrangement joins TRBV20-1 to TRBJ2-1, with 9 bases identical to TRBD2. Germline V gene data show CDR1 as DFQATT and CDR2 as SNEGSKA (reference sequence). The CDR3 is 14 amino acids. Trimming removed 7 bases from V and 7 bases from J; junction bases left unmatched: 11. CDR3 coding DNA: TGCAGTGGAGGTCGGGCGGGAGGGCTTAATGAGCAGTTCTTC. Translation gives CSGGRAGGLNEQFF.

This clone was counted only a few times. This chain joins TRBV6-1 and TRBJ1-1; the D is unclear. Trimming cost V 6 bases and J 1 base, with 12 bases left between them. Germline CDR1 and CDR2: MNHNS and SASEGT. The CDR3 spans 14 residues. The CDR3 DNA reads TGTGCCAGCAGACCGGGCTCAAAGAACACTGAAGCTTTCTTT. Its protein product is CASRPGSKNTEAFF.

This clone has at least ten counts. The same CDR3 arises from other DNA sequences in this sample as well. V is TRBV12-3 or TRBV12-4 and J is TRBJ2-3, with 8 bases identical to TRBD2. The CDR3 is 16 amino acids. With V trimmed by 5 bases and J by 6 bases, 13 bases remained unmatched. The CDR3 DNA reads as TGTGCCAGCAGTACCCCCGGAGCGGGAGTAGGCGATACGCAGTATTTT. Translating it yields CASSTPGAGVGDTQYF.

This chain links TRBV20-1 with TRBJ2-1, with a possible D match to TRBD2 (5 bases). This CDR3 has 15 residues. Per the germline V gene, CDR1 is DFQATT and CDR2 is SNEGSKA (reference sequence). V was clipped by 7 bases and J by 1 base, with 17 bases between them. The CDR3 is CSDGAGARSYNEQFF. CDR3 bases: TGCAGTGATGGTGCGGGCGCCAGGTCCTACAATGAGCAGTTCTTC.

Many counts were recorded for this clone. Other nucleotide sequences from this sample produce the same CDR3. This chain uses TRBV11-1 with TRBJ2-6; unclear D gene. This CDR3 is 16 amino acids long. The germline CDR1 and CDR2 sequences are SGHAT and FQDESV (reference sequence). V gave up 3 bases and J gave up 0 bases, with 9 bases separating them. The CDR3 bases are TGTGCCAGCAGCTTTGGCAGTATCTCTGGGGCCAACGTCCTGACTTTC. Translated, it gives CASSFGSISGANVLTF. The entire variable domain, with the rest obtained from reference TRBV11-1 and TRBJ2-6, is as follows: EAEVAQSPRYKITEKSQAVAFWCDPISGHATLYWYRQILGQGPELLVQFQDESVVDDSQLPKDRFSAERLKGVDSTLKIQPAELGDSAMYLCASSFGSISGANVLTFGAGSRLTVL.

The genes are TRBV7-2 and TRBJ2-7; D is unresolved. Trimming took 2 bases from V and 2 from J, leaving 10 bases between them. The CDR3 has 14 amino acids. CDR1 SGHTA and CDR2 FQGNSA come from the germline V gene. Here the CDR3 reads CASSLLGSAYEQYF. The CDR3 DNA is TGTGCCAGCAGCTTATTAGGGTCGGCCTACGAGCAGTACTTC. The variable domain in full, with the rest retrieved from reference TRBV7-2 and TRBJ2-7, is GAGVSQSPSNKVTEKGKDVELRCDPISGHTALYWYRQSLGQGLEFLIYFQGNSAPDKSGLPSDRFSAERTGGSVSTLTIQRTQQEDSAVYLCASSLLGSAYEQYFGPGTRLTVT.

This clone was counted at least ten times. The rearrangement uses TRBV5-1 and TRBJ1-2, with 7 bases aligning to TRBD1. The CDR3 totals 20 residues. Germline CDR1 reads SGHRS; CDR2 reads YFSETQ. V lost 3 bases, J lost 0 bases, and 20 bases stayed unmatched. The CDR3 DNA reads as TGCGCCAGCAGCTCACCGAGCCAAAGGGGGACAGACGCTACTAACTATGGCTACACCTTC. Encoded protein: CASSSPSQRGTDATNYGYTF.